These 9 T cell receptor beta chains originate from one sample sequenced in a study of T cell responses to AZD1222 COVID-19 vaccine. The table came from immunoSEQ multiplex PCR; TCRdb's copy has only in-frame clones and leaves some out. The sample holds around 180,000 clones, just under 90% seen once. The starting material was peripheral blood, obtained on day 0 of AZD1222 vaccination. All receptors derive from an adult in good health.

The chain joins TRBV2 to TRBJ1-4; no definite D call. V was shortened by 6 bases and J by 8 bases, with 4 bases between the two germline ends. The CDR3 length is 10 residues. Germline CDR1 and CDR2: SNHLY and FYNNEI. The CDR3 reads CASRMEKLFF. The CDR3 DNA reads as TGTGCCAGCAGAATGGAAAAACTGTTTTTT. The full variable domain, rest sourced from reference TRBV2 and TRBJ1-4, is EPEVTQTPSHQVTQMGQEVILRCVPISNHLYFYWYRQILGQKVEFLVSFYNNEISEKSEIFDDQFSVERPDGSNFTLKIRSTKLEDSAMYFCASRMEKLFFGSGTQLSVL.

About this clone: The sample holds other DNA sequences that translate to the same CDR3. V gene TRBV7-9 combines with J gene TRBJ1-2, with D uncertain. The CDR3 length is 13 residues. CDR1 is SEHNR and CDR2 is FQNEAQ in the germline V gene (reference sequence). The ends were cut back, 4 bases at V and 0 bases at J, with 6 bases in the middle. The CDR3 DNA reads TGTGCCAGCAGCTCCTCAGCTAACTATGGCTACACCTTC. It is translated as CASSSSANYGYTF.

The chain is built from TRBV6-5 and TRBJ1-6, with D uncertain. This CDR3 spans 14 amino acids. The germline V gene encodes CDR1 MNHEY and CDR2 SVGAGI. The V end was cut by 5 bases, the J end by 5 bases, with 10 bases between. The CDR3, as DNA: TGTGCCAGCAGTACAGCATCTAATAATTCACCCCTCCACTTT. Its translation is CASSTASNNSPLHF.

This sequence joins TRBV29-1 and TRBJ2-1; 8 bases fit TRBD1. Germline V gene sequence: CDR1 SQVTM, CDR2 ANQGSEA. This CDR3 is 14 amino acids long. With 2 bases clipped from V and 5 bases from J, the junction kept 5 bases outside the gene matches. CDR3 bases: TGCAGCGTTGAACTGCTGGACAGGGACAATGAGCAGTTCTTC. Protein sequence: CSVELLDRDNEQFF.

CDR3 protein: CASSRDASNEQFF. In DNA form, the CDR3 reads TGTGCCAGTAGTAGGGACGCAAGCAATGAGCAGTTCTTC. The rearrangement uses TRBV19 and TRBJ2-1; the D gene could be TRBD1 or TRBD2 (5 bases each). Trimming shortened V by 4 bases and J by 6 bases, and 10 bases separated the two germline ends. Germline assignment: CDR1 LNHDA and CDR2 SQIVND (reference sequence). The CDR3 runs to 13 residues. The whole variable domain, remainder taken from reference TRBV19 and TRBJ2-1, is DGGITQSPKYLFRKEGQNVTLSCEQNLNHDAMYWYRQDPGQGLRLIYYSQIVNDFQKGDIAEGYSVSREKKESFPLTVTSAQKNPTAFYLCASSRDASNEQFFGPGTRLTVL.

This sequence joins TRBV7-2 and TRBJ2-2, with no clear D. Germline-derived CDR1 and CDR2 are SGHTA and FQGNSA. V lost 5 bases to trimming and J lost 6 bases, with 10 bases between them. The CDR3 has 13 residues. CDR3 region: CASSRPGAGELFF. CDR3 bases: TGTGCCAGCAGCCGGCCTGGCGCCGGGGAGCTGTTTTTT.

This sequence joins TRBV9 and TRBJ1-6, with D possibly matching TRBD1 (5 bases). The CDR3 sequence is 14 residues long. The ends were cut back, 0 bases at V and 10 bases at J, with 11 bases in the middle. Germline-derived CDR1 and CDR2 are SGDLS and YYNGEE. The CDR3, as DNA: TGTGCCAGCAGCGTAGACAGGATTGGATCACCCCTCCACTTT. This encodes CASSVDRIGSPLHF.

This rearrangement joins TRBV6-5 to TRBJ2-3; D perhaps matches TRBD1 (6 bases). Trimming cost V 0 bases and J 3 bases, with 10 bases left between them. From germline, CDR1 is MNHEY and CDR2 SVGAGI. The CDR3 extends over 15 amino acids. The CDR3 DNA is TGTGCCAGCAGTTACTCGGGGACACTAACAGATACGCAGTATTTT. It is translated as CASSYSGTLTDTQYF.

The rearrangement joins TRBV30 to TRBJ2-5; possibly TRBD1 for D (6 bases). Germline lookup yields CDR1 GTSNPN and CDR2 SVGIG (reference sequence). V lost 0 bases and J lost 4, with 15 bases in between. The CDR3 sequence is 15 residues long. Here the CDR3 reads CAWSVPTGIGETQYF. CDR3 in DNA: TGTGCCTGGAGTGTACCGACAGGTATCGGAGAGACCCAGTACTTC.